The rows below give T cell receptor beta chains drawn from one sample of a study of blood T cell repertoires in COVID-19. TCRdb's table, derived via immunoSEQ multiplex PCR, lists solely in-frame clones and lacks some. Here the sample spans 80,000 to 95,000 clones, 81% being singletons. Specimen: peripheral blood. The receptors were gathered from a man older than 75 with acute or convalescent COVID-19. Each CDR3 is given with its conserved first and last residue. Each record gives: D gene, J gene, V gene, clone size, CDR3 DNA, CDR3 protein. The D gene is left open where the match is weak. The size field is filled for only some rows; it gives once, few, many or a size class.

D gene: .
J gene: TRBJ1-2
V gene: TRBV6-5
clone size: .
CDR3 DNA: TGTGCCAGCGGGTTTATGGTCGGGGTTGGCTACACCTTC
CDR3 protein: CASGFMVGVGYTF

D gene: TRBD1
J gene: TRBJ2-7
V gene: TRBV5-1
clone size: .
CDR3 DNA: TGCGCCAGCAGCTTAACTGGACAGGGCCCCTACGAGCAGTACTTC
CDR3 protein: CASSLTGQGPYEQYF

D gene: TRBD2
J gene: TRBJ2-2
V gene: TRBV5-5
clone size: .
CDR3 DNA: TGTGCCAGCAGCATACTAGCGGGAGGGCCGAACACCGGGGAGCTGTTTTTT
CDR3 protein: CASSILAGGPNTGELFF

D gene: TRBD1
J gene: TRBJ2-2
V gene: TRBV6-6
clone size: .
CDR3 DNA: TGTGCCAGCAGTTACCCCGGACAGGGCACCGGGGAGCTGTTTTTT
CDR3 protein: CASSYPGQGTGELFF

D gene: .
J gene: TRBJ2-1
V gene: TRBV6-5
clone size: once
CDR3 DNA: TGTGCCAGCAGGCCAGGGTTCTACAATGAGCAGTTCTTC
CDR3 protein: CASRPGFYNEQFF

D gene: TRBD2
J gene: TRBJ2-1
V gene: TRBV11-2
clone size: .
CDR3 DNA: TGTGCCAGCAGCTTACTTGATGGGGCTAGCGGGAGAAGGGGGCAGTTCTTC
CDR3 protein: CASSLLDGASGRRGQFF

D gene: .
J gene: TRBJ2-5
V gene: TRBV18
clone size: .
CDR3 DNA: TGTGCCAGCTCCCTGACAGCTTCGGTCCAAGAGACCCAGTACTTC
CDR3 protein: CASSLTASVQETQYF

D gene: .
J gene: TRBJ2-6
V gene: TRBV5-1
clone size: .
CDR3 DNA: TGCGCCAGCAGCTTGGATGGGGGGTTTGGAGTCCTGACTTTC
CDR3 protein: CASSLDGGFGVLTF

D gene: TRBD1
J gene: TRBJ1-5
V gene: TRBV6-2/TRBV6-3
clone size: .
CDR3 DNA: TGTGCCAGCAGTTACACCAGGGGGACCTCAGGCAATCTCAATCAGCCCCAGCATTTT
CDR3 protein: CASSYTRGTSGNLNQPQHF

D gene: .
J gene: TRBJ1-5
V gene: TRBV6-5
clone size: .
CDR3 DNA: TGTGCCAGCAGTTACGAGCTAAATCAGCCCCAGCATTTT
CDR3 protein: CASSYELNQPQHF

D gene: .
J gene: TRBJ1-5
V gene: TRBV20-1
clone size: .
CDR3 DNA: TGCAGTGCTAGTGTACAGCTCAATCAGCCCCAGCATTTT
CDR3 protein: CSASVQLNQPQHF

D gene: .
J gene: TRBJ2-7
V gene: TRBV6-5
clone size: .
CDR3 DNA: TGTGCCAGCAGTTACTCTAATGAGTACTACGAGCAGTACTTC
CDR3 protein: CASSYSNEYYEQYF

D gene: .
J gene: TRBJ1-4
V gene: TRBV28
clone size: .
CDR3 DNA: TGTGCCAGCAGTTGGCCGACAACTAATGAAAAACTGTTTTTT
CDR3 protein: CASSWPTTNEKLFF

D gene: .
J gene: TRBJ1-3
V gene: TRBV11-2
clone size: .
CDR3 DNA: TGTGCCAGCAGCTTAGTAGGGGGTGCTGGAAACACCATATATTTT
CDR3 protein: CASSLVGGAGNTIYF

D gene: TRBD1
J gene: TRBJ2-2
V gene: TRBV18
clone size: .
CDR3 DNA: TGTGCCAGCTCACGGGATGGACAGGGGAACACCGGGGAGCTGTTTTTT
CDR3 protein: CASSRDGQGNTGELFF

D gene: .
J gene: TRBJ1-2
V gene: TRBV5-1
clone size: .
CDR3 DNA: TGCGCCAGCAGCTTGGAGGGGGGCTACACCTTC
CDR3 protein: CASSLEGGYTF

D gene: TRBD2
J gene: TRBJ2-2
V gene: TRBV10-3
clone size: .
CDR3 DNA: TGTGCCATCAGTAAGCTAGCGGAGAACACCGGGGAGCTGTTTTTT
CDR3 protein: CAISKLAENTGELFF

D gene: TRBD1
J gene: TRBJ2-3
V gene: TRBV24-1
clone size: .
CDR3 DNA: TGTGCCACAAGTGAACAGGGGAAGACAGATACGCAGTATTTT
CDR3 protein: CATSEQGKTDTQYF

D gene: .
J gene: TRBJ1-2
V gene: TRBV4-1
clone size: few
CDR3 DNA: TGCGCCAGCAGCCAAGAGGGATCGGGGGACTATGGCTACACCTTC
CDR3 protein: CASSQEGSGDYGYTF

D gene: .
J gene: TRBJ1-2
V gene: TRBV28
clone size: .
CDR3 DNA: TGTGCCAGCAGTGGAACAGTTAACTATGGCTACACCTTC
CDR3 protein: CASSGTVNYGYTF

D gene: .
J gene: TRBJ1-5
V gene: TRBV6-2/TRBV6-3
clone size: .
CDR3 DNA: TGTGCCAGCAGTTACGGATCCAGGAATCAGCCCCAGCATTTT
CDR3 protein: CASSYGSRNQPQHF

D gene: TRBD2
J gene: TRBJ2-2
V gene: TRBV2
clone size: .
CDR3 DNA: TGTGCCAGCTCCTCCGGGACTAGGACCGGGGAGCTGTTTTTT
CDR3 protein: CASSSGTRTGELFF

D gene: .
J gene: TRBJ2-5
V gene: TRBV6-5
clone size: .
CDR3 DNA: TGTGCCACCGATCTGACAGGATTCCAAGAGACCCAGTACTTC
CDR3 protein: CATDLTGFQETQYF

D gene: TRBD1
J gene: TRBJ1-1
V gene: TRBV11-2
clone size: .
CDR3 DNA: TGTGCCAGCAGCACCCGGACAGGGTTTGGCTTTCTGGAATACACTGAAGCTTTCTTT
CDR3 protein: CASSTRTGFGFLEYTEAFF

D gene: TRBD1
J gene: TRBJ2-2
V gene: TRBV5-1
clone size: .
CDR3 DNA: TGCGCCAGCAGCCCGGGACAGGGGATCCCCGGGGAGCTGTTTTTT
CDR3 protein: CASSPGQGIPGELFF

D gene: .
J gene: TRBJ1-2
V gene: TRBV18
clone size: .
CDR3 DNA: TGTGCCAGCTCACAGGAGGGCAGGATGGGCGGCTACACCTTC
CDR3 protein: CASSQEGRMGGYTF

D gene: .
J gene: TRBJ2-3
V gene: TRBV18
clone size: .
CDR3 DNA: TGTGCCAGCTCACCGAATCTAGGGGCAGATACGCAGTATTTT
CDR3 protein: CASSPNLGADTQYF

D gene: TRBD2
J gene: TRBJ2-1
V gene: TRBV6-5
clone size: .
CDR3 DNA: TGTGCCAGCAGGGGGCTAGAGCGGGAGAATGAGCAGTTCTTC
CDR3 protein: CASRGLERENEQFF

D gene: TRBD2
J gene: TRBJ2-7
V gene: TRBV28
clone size: once
CDR3 DNA: TGTGCCAGCAGCCCCGGGACTAGCAGAGACGAGCAGTACTTC
CDR3 protein: CASSPGTSRDEQYF

D gene: .
J gene: TRBJ1-4
V gene: TRBV11-2
clone size: .
CDR3 DNA: TGTGCCAGCAGCGCTGGCGGCGTTACTAATGAAAAACTGTTTTTT
CDR3 protein: CASSAGGVTNEKLFF

D gene: TRBD2
J gene: TRBJ2-7
V gene: TRBV12-3/TRBV12-4
clone size: .
CDR3 DNA: TGTGCCAGCAGTCTGGGGAGGGCCTACGAGCAGTACTTC
CDR3 protein: CASSLGRAYEQYF

D gene: TRBD1
J gene: TRBJ1-1
V gene: TRBV6-5
clone size: once
CDR3 DNA: TGTGCCAGCAGTTATGGACAGGGGGTGACTGAAGCTTTCTTT
CDR3 protein: CASSYGQGVTEAFF

D gene: .
J gene: TRBJ2-5
V gene: TRBV5-1
clone size: .
CDR3 DNA: TGCGCCAGCAGTAGAGAGGAAGAGACCCAGTACTTC
CDR3 protein: CASSREEETQYF

D gene: TRBD1
J gene: TRBJ2-7
V gene: TRBV28
clone size: .
CDR3 DNA: TGTGCCAGCAGTCGGACAGGGTTCTCCTACGAGCAGTACTTC
CDR3 protein: CASSRTGFSYEQYF

D gene: .
J gene: TRBJ2-2
V gene: TRBV18
clone size: few
CDR3 DNA: TGTGCCAGCTCACCCCAGAACACCGGGGAGCTGTTTTTT
CDR3 protein: CASSPQNTGELFF

D gene: TRBD1
J gene: TRBJ1-4
V gene: TRBV27
clone size: .
CDR3 DNA: TGTGCCAGCAGTGCCCCCGGGACAGGGGGTGAAAAACTGTTTTTT
CDR3 protein: CASSAPGTGGEKLFF

D gene: .
J gene: TRBJ2-7
V gene: TRBV2
clone size: .
CDR3 DNA: TGTGCCAGCAGTGAATATCCGCAGGGTGGAAGGGACTTC
CDR3 protein: CASSEYPQGGRDF

D gene: .
J gene: TRBJ2-2
V gene: TRBV9
clone size: .
CDR3 DNA: TGTGCCAGCAGAGCCCCGACAGGAACGAACACCGGGGAGCTGTTTTTT
CDR3 protein: CASRAPTGTNTGELFF

D gene: TRBD1
J gene: TRBJ2-7
V gene: TRBV7-9
clone size: .
CDR3 DNA: TGTGCCAGCAGCTTAGGGACCACAGGGGGCGTCTACGAGCAGTACTTC
CDR3 protein: CASSLGTTGGVYEQYF

D gene: TRBD1
J gene: TRBJ2-7
V gene: TRBV5-1
clone size: few
CDR3 DNA: TGCGCCAGCAGCTTGGATCCGGGACAGGGGAGCGAGCAGTACTTC
CDR3 protein: CASSLDPGQGSEQYF

D gene: .
J gene: TRBJ2-1
V gene: TRBV18
clone size: once
CDR3 DNA: TGTGCCAGCTCACCATTGTGGGCAGACAATGAGCAGTTCTTC
CDR3 protein: CASSPLWADNEQFF

D gene: TRBD1
J gene: TRBJ1-1
V gene: TRBV7-8
clone size: .
CDR3 DNA: TGTGCCAGCAGGTTGACAGGGCCGAGGGGCACTGAAGCTTTCTTT
CDR3 protein: CASRLTGPRGTEAFF

D gene: .
J gene: TRBJ2-5
V gene: TRBV29-1
clone size: .
CDR3 DNA: TGCAGCGTTACAGTGTACCAAGAGACCCAGTACTTC
CDR3 protein: CSVTVYQETQYF

D gene: .
J gene: TRBJ2-7
V gene: TRBV28
clone size: .
CDR3 DNA: TGTGCCAGCAGGCCGTGGACAGCCTACGAGCAGTACTTC
CDR3 protein: CASRPWTAYEQYF

D gene: .
J gene: TRBJ1-1
V gene: TRBV19
clone size: once
CDR3 DNA: TGTGCCAGTGGTCCTAGGGGAACTGAAGCTTTCTTT
CDR3 protein: CASGPRGTEAFF

D gene: TRBD1
J gene: TRBJ2-2
V gene: TRBV28
clone size: .
CDR3 DNA: TGTGCCAGCAGCCCCCCCGGGACAGCGAACACCGGGGAGCTGTTTTTT
CDR3 protein: CASSPPGTANTGELFF

D gene: .
J gene: TRBJ2-3
V gene: TRBV5-1
clone size: .
CDR3 DNA: TGCGCCAGCAGCTTGGCAGGATCCACCGACACAGATACGCAGTATTTT
CDR3 protein: CASSLAGSTDTDTQYF

D gene: TRBD1
J gene: TRBJ2-7
V gene: TRBV28
clone size: .
CDR3 DNA: TGTGCCAGCAGTTTGAGTATCGGACAGGTCGGGACCTACGAGCAGTACTTC
CDR3 protein: CASSLSIGQVGTYEQYF

D gene: .
J gene: TRBJ2-5
V gene: TRBV28
clone size: .
CDR3 DNA: TGTGCCAGCAGTTTAGGGTCTACAGGGCAAGAGACCCAGTACTTC
CDR3 protein: CASSLGSTGQETQYF

D gene: TRBD1
J gene: TRBJ1-2
V gene: TRBV5-1
clone size: few
CDR3 DNA: TGCGCCAGCAGCTCCCGGACAGGAAACTATGGCTACACCTTC
CDR3 protein: CASSSRTGNYGYTF

D gene: TRBD1
J gene: TRBJ2-6
V gene: TRBV2
clone size: .
CDR3 DNA: TGTGCCAGCAACCCGGACAGGGTGGTGGGGGCCAACGTCCTGACTTTC
CDR3 protein: CASNPDRVVGANVLTF

D gene: TRBD1
J gene: TRBJ2-7
V gene: TRBV6-2/TRBV6-3
clone size: .
CDR3 DNA: TGTGCCAGCAGTTCCGGGACAGGGAGCTCCTACGAGCAGTACTTC
CDR3 protein: CASSSGTGSSYEQYF

D gene: TRBD1
J gene: TRBJ1-4
V gene: TRBV2
clone size: .
CDR3 DNA: TGTGCCAGCAGTCCTGGACAGGTTAATGAAAAACTGTTTTTT
CDR3 protein: CASSPGQVNEKLFF

D gene: TRBD1
J gene: TRBJ1-2
V gene: TRBV28
clone size: .
CDR3 DNA: TGTGCCAGCAGGATAAGGGACAGCCTCTATGGCTACACCTTC
CDR3 protein: CASRIRDSLYGYTF

D gene: TRBD1
J gene: TRBJ1-4
V gene: TRBV30
clone size: few
CDR3 DNA: TGTGCCTGGAGGGGGACAGGGTATGAAAAACTGTTTTTT
CDR3 protein: CAWRGTGYEKLFF